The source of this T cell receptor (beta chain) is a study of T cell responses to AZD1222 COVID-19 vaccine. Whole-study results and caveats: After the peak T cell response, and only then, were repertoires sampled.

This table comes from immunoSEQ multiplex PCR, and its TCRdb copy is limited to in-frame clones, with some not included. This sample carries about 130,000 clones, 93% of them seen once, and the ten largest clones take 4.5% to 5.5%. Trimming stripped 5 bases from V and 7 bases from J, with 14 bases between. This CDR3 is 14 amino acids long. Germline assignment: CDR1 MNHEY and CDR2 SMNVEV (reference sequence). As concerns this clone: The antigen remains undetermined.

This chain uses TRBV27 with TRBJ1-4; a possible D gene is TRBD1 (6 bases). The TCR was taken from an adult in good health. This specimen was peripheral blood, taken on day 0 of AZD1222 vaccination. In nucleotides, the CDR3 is TGTGCCAGCAGTATACAGGGTAGGGGTGAAAAACTGTTTTTT. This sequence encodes CASSIQGRGEKLFF.